Below, 28 T cell receptor beta chains from the same sample are listed, as sequenced in a study of human T cells and chemical hapten exposure. TCRdb redid the calling of the RACE reads with MiXCR, one entry per CDR3 protein. The data show some 400,000 distinct CDR3 sequences, roughly 4.8% seen once. The time point here: patch test 1, 2 weeks after DPC sensitization. Specified treatment: therapeutic diphenylcyclopropenone sensitization with weekly scalp DPC. Sequences were derived from whole blood, sampled in connection with sensitization to the hapten diphenylcyclopropenone (DPC). Receptors originate from a woman in her forties or fifties with alopecia areata. Some clones in this sample may be carry-over from other donors' samples.

V is TRBV2 and J is TRBJ2-4; 9 bases match TRBD1. V lost 8 bases to trimming and J lost 10 bases; unmatched junction nucleotides: 3. Germline CDR1 SNHLY, CDR2 FYNNEI. This CDR3 spans 11 amino acids. This CDR3 is CASGTGSIQYF. CDR3 DNA: TGTGCCAGCGGGACAGGGAGTATTCAGTACTTC.

This clonotype was picked up many times. The V call is TRBV20-1, the J call TRBJ2-1; TRBD2 might be the D (6 bases). The germline V gene encodes CDR1 DFQATT and CDR2 SNEGSKA (reference sequence). This CDR3 comprises 13 residues. The ends were cut back, 3 bases at V and 9 bases at J, with 15 bases in the middle. This CDR3 reads CSASGPGASEQFF. CDR3 nucleotides: TGCAGTGCTAGCGGACCGGGAGCGAGTGAGCAGTTCTTC.

The chain uses TRBV19 and TRBJ2-6; D is undetermined. Germline assignment: CDR1 LNHDA and CDR2 SQIVND (reference sequence). V shed 5 bases and J shed 4 bases, with 12 bases lying between them. The CDR3 covers 15 residues. The CDR3 nucleotides read TGTGCCAGTAGTCCGTGGGCGCCCGGGGCCAACGTCCTGACTTTC. This encodes CASSPWAPGANVLTF.

This clonotype was observed at least ten times. The chain is built from TRBV9 and TRBJ1-1; D ambiguous. Per germline, CDR1 SGDLS and CDR2 YYNGEE. This CDR3 has 14 amino acids. V was pared by 1 base and J by 1 base, with 8 bases between. CDR3 in amino acids: CASSVSTQNTEAFF. The CDR3 region has the DNA TGTGCCAGCAGCGTAAGCACACAGAACACTGAAGCTTTCTTT.

Ten or more counts support this clonotype. V usage is TRBV5-1 and J usage is TRBJ2-5, with 8 bases lining up with TRBD2. Germline CDR1 reads SGHRS; CDR2 reads YFSETQ. The CDR3 runs 15 residues. V was clipped by 4 bases and J by 1 base; unmatched bases: 6. The CDR3 DNA reads as TGCGCCAGCAGCCGCGGGGGGCACTTCCAAGAGACCCAGTACTTC. Amino acid sequence: CASSRGGHFQETQYF.

This clonotype was counted between two and nine times. The chain joins TRBV29-1 to TRBJ2-3, with 11 bases that match TRBD1. This CDR3 is 14 amino acids long. Per the germline V gene, CDR1 is SQVTM and CDR2 is ANQGSEA. The V and J ends lost 3 bases and 4 bases, in that order; junction bases with no gene match: 3. The CDR3 region is CSVEDRGRPDTQYF. The CDR3 DNA reads as TGCAGCGTTGAGGACAGGGGGCGCCCAGATACGCAGTATTTT.

The J gene is TRBJ2-5, the V gene TRBV29-1; 9 bases fit TRBD2. Trimming cost V 4 bases and J 4 bases; bases outside gene matches: 4. From germline, CDR1 is SQVTM and CDR2 ANQGSEA. This CDR3 contains 13 residues. The CDR3: CSVVAGGRETQYF. As DNA, the CDR3 is TGCAGCGTTGTTGCGGGAGGGCGAGAGACCCAGTACTTC.

This clonotype was observed at least ten times. CDR3: CSAREVLLGANVLTF. The CDR3 bases are TGCAGTGCTAGAGAAGTCCTCCTAGGGGCCAACGTCCTGACTTTC. The V and J genes are TRBV20-1 and TRBJ2-6; D unresolved. The CDR3 covers 15 residues. The germline V and J ends were trimmed by 0 bases and 4 bases, with 10 bases remaining between them. Germline V lookup: CDR1 DFQATT, CDR2 SNEGSKA (reference sequence).

This chain connects TRBV30 to TRBJ1-6; D is unclear. Germline V CDR1 and CDR2: GTSNPN, SVGIG (reference sequence). The CDR3 runs 14 residues. V was clipped by 2 bases and J by 9 bases, with 14 bases between them. DNA of the CDR3: TGTGCCTGGAGTCTTGAGGGCGCGACTTCACCCCTCCACTTT. Translating gives CAWSLEGATSPLHF.

The chain is built from TRBV7-2 and TRBJ1-5; D gene unclear. The V and J ends lost 6 bases and 3 bases respectively, with 15 bases between them. Germline-derived CDR1 and CDR2 are SGHTA and FQGNSA. CDR3 length equals 15 residues. Here the CDR3 DNA reads TGTGCCAGCAGTTCTGTTGACCGGATCAATCAGCCCCAGCATTTT. Protein product: CASSSVDRINQPQHF.

This clonotype was recorded at least ten times. The chain has TRBV7-9 and TRBJ2-2; 9 nucleotides match TRBD1. Trimming removed 5 bases from V and 5 bases from J; junction bases left unmatched: 9. CDR1 is SEHNR, CDR2 FQNEAQ, per germline (reference sequence). The CDR3 covers 16 residues. CDR3 nucleotide sequence: TGTGCCAGCAGCCCGCTGGACAGGGGAGGGACCGGGGAGCTGTTTTTT. The encoded protein is CASSPLDRGGTGELFF.

The table lists this clonotype with many counts. The rearrangement joins TRBV11-2 to TRBJ2-6, with D possibly TRBD1 on 6 matching bases. V was pared by 3 bases and J by 0 bases, with 15 bases between. Germline V lookup: CDR1 SGHAT, CDR2 FQNNGV. The CDR3 spans 18 residues. In DNA form, the CDR3 reads TGTGCCAGCAGCTTCCCGACAGGCCTCAGCTCTGGGGCCAACGTCCTGACTTTC. Its protein is CASSFPTGLSSGANVLTF.

At least ten counts were recorded for this clonotype. This chain links TRBV29-1 with TRBJ2-5; the match to TRBD2 covers 8 bases. Unmatched junction bases numbered 4, after V lost 0 bases and J lost 4 bases. The CDR3 extends over 14 amino acids. CDR1 is SQVTM and CDR2 is ANQGSEA in the germline V gene. CDR3 region: CSVEEQRESETQYF. CDR3 coding DNA: TGCAGCGTTGAAGAACAGCGGGAGTCAGAGACCCAGTACTTC.

This clonotype was seen ten or more times. The rearrangement joins TRBV20-1 to TRBJ1-1; D is undetermined. The CDR3 covers 12 residues. Germline loops: CDR1 DFQATT, CDR2 SNEGSKA (reference sequence). V lost 7 bases to trimming and J lost 6 bases, with 15 bases between them. This CDR3 reads CSVPFHPAEAFF. Written as DNA, the CDR3 is TGCAGTGTTCCATTTCACCCAGCTGAAGCTTTCTTT.

In this sample, this clonotype turned up many times. This chain uses TRBV12-3 or TRBV12-4 with TRBJ2-1; TRBD2 aligns across 11 bases. After removal of 5 bases from V and 4 bases from J, the junction contained 4 bases not matched to a gene. The CDR3 is 15 residues long. CDR3: CASSPGLAGYNEQFF. CDR3 nucleotides: TGTGCCAGCAGTCCAGGACTAGCGGGTTACAATGAGCAGTTCTTC.

This clonotype was seen many times. CDR3 sequence: CASSGSLPGANVLTF. The CDR3 DNA reads as TGTGCCAGCAGTGGGAGTTTGCCTGGGGCCAACGTCCTGACTTTC. This chain uses TRBV28 with TRBJ2-6, with a weak D call TRBD2 (5 bases). The length of the CDR3 is 15 residues. Germline values: CDR1 MDHEN, CDR2 SYDVKM. The V gene lost 5 bases and the J gene lost 2 bases, with 10 bases spanning the gap.

J is TRBJ2-1 and V is TRBV29-1, with TRBD1 matching over 9 bases. Per germline, CDR1 SQVTM and CDR2 ANQGSEA. V gave up 6 bases and J gave up 8 bases; unmatched junction bases: 5. The CDR3 contains 12 residues. In DNA, the CDR3 is TGCAGCGTACAGGGGGCAATTTATGAGCAGTTCTTC. Protein product: CSVQGAIYEQFF.

A few counts support this clonotype. The V gene is TRBV5-1, the J gene TRBJ2-7; 7 positions match TRBD1. The junction had 6 bases not matched to a gene; V was cut back by 3 bases and J by 6 bases. Germline V lookup: CDR1 SGHRS, CDR2 YFSETQ. The CDR3 sequence is 13 residues long. The CDR3 DNA follows: TGCGCCAGCAGCTCCACGACAGGGTTCGAGCAGTACTTC. Its translation is CASSSTTGFEQYF. The full variable domain, rest sourced from reference TRBV5-1 and TRBJ2-7, is KAGVTQTPRYLIKTRGQQVTLSCSPISGHRSVSWYQQTPGQGLQFLFEYFSETQRNKGNFPGRFSGRQFSNSRSEMNVSTLELGDSALYLCASSSTTGFEQYFGPGTRLTVT.

The chain uses TRBV20-1 and TRBJ2-7, with 7 bases that match TRBD1. CDR3 length: 14 residues. Losses at the gene ends were 2 bases for V and 3 bases for J; bases not matched to a gene: 7. CDR1 is DFQATT and CDR2 is SNEGSKA in the germline V gene (reference sequence). Written as DNA, the CDR3 is TGCAGTGCTAGATCGGGACAGACCGACTACGAGCAGTACTTC. Protein: CSARSGQTDYEQYF.

This clonotype was detected ten times or more. This chain joins TRBV28 and TRBJ1-1; D remains unclear. With 1 base removed from V and 4 bases from J, the gap between germline ends came to 10 bases. There are 14 residues in the CDR3. Germline loops: CDR1 MDHEN, CDR2 SYDVKM. In DNA form, the CDR3 reads TGTGCCAGCAGTTTATCCCACAGAACCACTGAAGCTTTCTTT. Its translation is CASSLSHRTTEAFF.

This clonotype was detected many times. Here the CDR3 DNA reads TGCAGTGCTAGGGATCCAGGACAGGGGATTACACCCCTCCACTTT. Its protein is CSARDPGQGITPLHF. This chain uses TRBV20-1 with TRBJ1-6; TRBD1 matches at 9 bases. CDR1 is DFQATT, CDR2 SNEGSKA, per germline (reference sequence). The CDR3 loop spans 15 amino acids. The ends lost 3 bases at V and 11 bases at J; junction bases unmatched: 11.

The sample holds many counts of this clonotype. The chain joins TRBV7-2 to TRBJ2-1, with 10 bases fitting TRBD2. Germline assignment: CDR1 SGHTA and CDR2 FQGNSA. This CDR3 contains 20 residues. V lost 1 base to trimming and J lost 6 bases; unmatched junction nucleotides: 18. The CDR3 is CASSLDPGLAGAKGRNEQFF. The CDR3 DNA reads TGTGCCAGCAGCTTAGACCCCGGGCTAGCGGGAGCCAAAGGCCGCAATGAGCAGTTCTTC.

Ten or more counts support this clonotype. The chain carries TRBV28 and TRBJ1-2, with TRBD1 matching 7 bases. J was trimmed by 4 bases and V by 5 bases; bases with no gene match: 4. Germline-derived CDR1 and CDR2 are MDHEN and SYDVKM. The CDR3 sequence is 13 residues long. The CDR3 region has the DNA TGTGCCAGCAGTACTAACAGGGGCTATGGCTACACCTTC. Amino acid sequence: CASSTNRGYGYTF.

V gene TRBV2 combines with J gene TRBJ1-2; D not resolved. CDR1 and CDR2 from the germline V gene are SNHLY and FYNNEI. The CDR3 runs 15 residues. Trimming shortened V by 5 bases and J by 0 bases, and 13 bases separated the two germline ends. CDR3 amino acids: CASSPVRTANYGYTF. The CDR3 nucleotides read TGTGCCAGCAGTCCCGTTCGGACCGCTAACTATGGCTACACCTTC.

This clonotype appeared a few times. This chain joins TRBV20-1 and TRBJ1-2; D is ambiguous. Trimming cost V 6 bases and J 7 bases, with 15 bases left between them. Per germline, CDR1 DFQATT and CDR2 SNEGSKA (reference sequence). CDR3 length: 12 residues. CDR3 bases: TGCAGTGCCAACCTTGGACCAAGTGGCTACACCTTC. It is translated as CSANLGPSGYTF.

The sample holds many counts of this clonotype. This chain joins TRBV5-1 and TRBJ1-1; D is unclear. Trimming pared 0 bases from V and 1 base from J, leaving 7 bases between. This CDR3 region has 14 residues. Germline values: CDR1 SGHRS, CDR2 YFSETQ. CDR3 residues: CASSLVAGNTEAFF. As DNA, the CDR3 is TGCGCCAGCAGCTTGGTAGCGGGGAACACTGAAGCTTTCTTT.

The chain recombines TRBV10-2 with TRBJ1-2, with D possibly TRBD1 on 5 matching bases. Trimming took 7 bases from V and 5 from J, leaving 14 bases between them. The CDR3 runs to 13 residues. Germline loops: CDR1 WSHSY, CDR2 SAAADI. The CDR3: CASTAGTSYGYTF. The CDR3 coding sequence is TGCGCCAGCACTGCTGGGACTTCTTATGGCTACACCTTC.

This clonotype has a count of ten or more. V and J are TRBV28 and TRBJ2-5; 10 bases agree with TRBD2. Trimming took 3 bases from V and 5 from J; bases not matched to a gene: 18. Looked up from germline, CDR1 is MDHEN and CDR2 is SYDVKM. CDR3 size: 19 residues. As DNA, the CDR3 is TGTGCCAGCAGTTTCGCCCCTAGCGGGAGTTTCCTTGGGATGGAGACCCAGTACTTC. It is translated as CASSFAPSGSFLGMETQYF.